This T cell receptor (beta chain) appears in the sequencing data of a study of T cell responses to AZD1222 COVID-19 vaccine. A word on this clone: The antigen remains undetermined.

Germline V gene data show CDR1 as SNHLY and CDR2 as FYNNEI. The CDR3 contains 18 residues. Losses at the gene ends were 8 bases for V and 0 bases for J; bases not matched to a gene: 19. TCRdb's copy holds only in-frame clones and misses some; the assay was immunoSEQ multiplex PCR. The data show approximately 100,000 clones, 80% to 95% seen once. Study-level results: Baseline antibody screening turned up just six seropositive AZD1222 recipients.

J is TRBJ2-7 and V is TRBV2; 7 nucleotides match TRBD1. This receptor was obtained from an adult who received the AZD1222 COVID-19 vaccine. The source was peripheral blood, collected 28 days after the second AZD1222 dose. CDR3 DNA sequence: TGTGCCAGCCTGGCGAGTGGTTCTGTGACAGGGATCTCCTACGAGCAGTACTTC. It is translated as CASLASGSVTGISYEQYF.